This T cell receptor beta chain emerged from a study of control samples from healthy donors and cancer patients. From germline, CDR1 is SEHNR and CDR2 FQNEAQ (reference sequence). This CDR3 comprises 14 residues. Trimming left V 1 base short and J 7 bases short, with 11 bases between. Clones were read by immunoSEQ multiplex PCR, and TCRdb kept only the in-frame ones, dropping some. This sample has about 220,000 clones, with around 94% found just once. The chain links TRBV7-9 to TRBJ1-3, with a tentative D call TRBD1 (6 bases). Sequencing was performed on blood. This sequence originates from a man between 45 and 60 years old in good health. The CDR3 is CASSLVDSRNTIYF. DNA of the CDR3: TGTGCCAGCAGCTTAGTGGACAGTAGGAACACCATATATTTT.